This T cell receptor beta chain was identified during a study of T-cell reconstitution after alpha-beta-depleted transplantation in children. The length of the CDR3 is 15 residues. The junction had 9 bases not matched to a gene; V was cut back by 5 bases and J by 8 bases. Germline CDR1 and CDR2: MNHNS and SASEGT. This sample's TCRbeta library carried unique molecular identifier barcodes. TCRdb itself ran the PCR reads through MiXCR, one entry per CDR3 protein. Here the sample spans approximately 230,000 distinct CDR3 sequences, under 30% being singletons. This clonotype was picked up a small number of times. Its antigen is as yet unknown. Study-level results: It was surviving recipient T cells and thymic progenitors that gave some patients high TCRbeta diversity at day 60.

The V gene is TRBV6-1, the J gene TRBJ2-1; 10 nucleotides agree with TRBD2. The TCR comes from a female patient aged 2-9 years who had a stem cell transplant for congenital amegakaryocytic thrombocytopenia, so the T cells may come from the graft donor. Sequencing was performed on PBMCs, mostly from graft donor cells, taken 360 days after TCRalphabeta/CD19-depleted stem cell transplant. The CDR3 DNA reads TGTGCCAGCAGTCGACTTAGCGGGAGGTCCTATGAGCAGTTCTTC. This gives the protein CASSRLSGRSYEQFF.